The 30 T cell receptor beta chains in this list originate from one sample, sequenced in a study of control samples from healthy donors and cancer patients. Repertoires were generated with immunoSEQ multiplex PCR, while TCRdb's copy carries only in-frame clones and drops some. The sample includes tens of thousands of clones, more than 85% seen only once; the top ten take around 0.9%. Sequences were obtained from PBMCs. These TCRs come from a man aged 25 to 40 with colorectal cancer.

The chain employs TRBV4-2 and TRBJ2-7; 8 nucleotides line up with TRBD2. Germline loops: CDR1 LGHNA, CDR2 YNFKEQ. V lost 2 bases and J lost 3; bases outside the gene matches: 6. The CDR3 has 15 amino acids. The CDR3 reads CASSQIAGPYYEQYF. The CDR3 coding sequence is TGTGCCAGCAGCCAAATAGCGGGACCCTACTACGAGCAGTACTTC.

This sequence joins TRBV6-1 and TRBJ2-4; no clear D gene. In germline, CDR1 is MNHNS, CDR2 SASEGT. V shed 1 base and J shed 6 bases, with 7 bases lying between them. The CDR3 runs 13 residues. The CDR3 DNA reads TGTGCCAGCAGTGAAGACAAGGGAAACATTCAGTACTTC. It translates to CASSEDKGNIQYF.

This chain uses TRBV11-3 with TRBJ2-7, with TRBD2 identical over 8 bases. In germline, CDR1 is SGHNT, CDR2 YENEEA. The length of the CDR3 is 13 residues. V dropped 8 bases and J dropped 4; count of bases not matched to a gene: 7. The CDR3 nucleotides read TGTGCCAGCCCCGGGGGGGCTCAATACGAGCAGTACGTC. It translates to CASPGGAQYEQYV.

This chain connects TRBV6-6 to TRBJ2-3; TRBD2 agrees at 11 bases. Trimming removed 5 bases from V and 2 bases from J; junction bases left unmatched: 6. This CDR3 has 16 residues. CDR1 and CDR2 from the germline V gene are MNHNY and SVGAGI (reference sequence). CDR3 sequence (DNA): TGTGCCAGCAGTCATGGGACTAGCGGAGACACAGATACGCAGTATTTT. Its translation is CASSHGTSGDTDTQYF.

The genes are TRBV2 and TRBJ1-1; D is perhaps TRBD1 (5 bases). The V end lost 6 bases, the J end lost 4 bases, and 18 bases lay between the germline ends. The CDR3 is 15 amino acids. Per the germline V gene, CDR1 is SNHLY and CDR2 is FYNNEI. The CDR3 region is CASSDSGVKGTEAFF. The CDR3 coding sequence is TGTGCCAGCAGCGACAGCGGCGTTAAGGGCACTGAAGCTTTCTTT.

The CDR3 loop is CATLSASGGEGDTQYF. CDR3 nucleotide sequence: TGTGCCACCCTGTCGGCTAGCGGGGGAGAGGGGGATACGCAGTATTTT. This chain joins TRBV10-3 and TRBJ2-3, with 10 bases identical to TRBD2. The CDR3 has 16 amino acids. Germline trimming cut 10 bases from V and 6 bases from J; bases unmatched to any gene: 16. Germline V gene sequence: CDR1 ENHRY, CDR2 SYGVKD.

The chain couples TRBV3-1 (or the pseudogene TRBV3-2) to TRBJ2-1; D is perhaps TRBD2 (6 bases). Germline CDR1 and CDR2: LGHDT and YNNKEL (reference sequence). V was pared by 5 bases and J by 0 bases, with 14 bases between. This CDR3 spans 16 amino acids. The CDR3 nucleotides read TGTGCCAGCAGCGTGCTAGCGACCAGCTCCTACAATGAGCAGTTCTTC. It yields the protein CASSVLATSSYNEQFF.

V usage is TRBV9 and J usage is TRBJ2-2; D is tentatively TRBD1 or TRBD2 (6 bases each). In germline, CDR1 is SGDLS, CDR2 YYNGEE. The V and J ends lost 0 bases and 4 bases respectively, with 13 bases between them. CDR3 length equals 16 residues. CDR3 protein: CASSVEGGGLTGELFF. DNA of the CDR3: TGTGCCAGCAGCGTAGAAGGAGGGGGGCTCACCGGGGAGCTGTTTTTT.

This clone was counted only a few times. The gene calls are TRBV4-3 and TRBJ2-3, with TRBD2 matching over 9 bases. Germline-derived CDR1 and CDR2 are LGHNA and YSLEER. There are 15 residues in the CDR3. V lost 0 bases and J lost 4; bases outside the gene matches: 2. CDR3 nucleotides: TGCGCCAGCAGCCAAGATCGCGGGGGGGCAGATACGCAGTATTTT. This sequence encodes CASSQDRGGADTQYF.

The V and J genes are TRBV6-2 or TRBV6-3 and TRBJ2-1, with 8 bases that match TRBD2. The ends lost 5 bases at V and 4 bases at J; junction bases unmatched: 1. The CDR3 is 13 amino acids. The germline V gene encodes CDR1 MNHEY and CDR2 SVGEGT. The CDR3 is CASSQREYNEQFF. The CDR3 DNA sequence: TGTGCCAGCAGTCAGCGGGAGTACAATGAGCAGTTCTTC.

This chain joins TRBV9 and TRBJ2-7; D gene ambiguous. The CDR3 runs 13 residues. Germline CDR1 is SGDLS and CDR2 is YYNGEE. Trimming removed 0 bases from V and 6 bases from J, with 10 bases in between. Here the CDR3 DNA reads TGTGCCAGCAGCGTAGGTCCCAGCTCCGAGCAGTACGTC. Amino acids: CASSVGPSSEQYV.

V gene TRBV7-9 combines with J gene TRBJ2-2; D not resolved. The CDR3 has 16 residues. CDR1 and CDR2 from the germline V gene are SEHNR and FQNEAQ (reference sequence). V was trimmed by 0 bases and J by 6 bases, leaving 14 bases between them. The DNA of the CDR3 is TGTGCCAGCAGCTTAGCACTCTCTAAACCCCCCGGGGAGCTGTTTTTT. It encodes CASSLALSKPPGELFF.

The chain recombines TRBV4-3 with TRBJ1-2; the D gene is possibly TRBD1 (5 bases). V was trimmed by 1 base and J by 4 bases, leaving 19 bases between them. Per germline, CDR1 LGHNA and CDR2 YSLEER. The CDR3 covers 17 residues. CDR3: CASSQVPSGHHIYGYTF. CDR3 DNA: TGCGCCAGCAGCCAAGTTCCTTCGGGGCACCACATCTATGGCTACACCTTC.

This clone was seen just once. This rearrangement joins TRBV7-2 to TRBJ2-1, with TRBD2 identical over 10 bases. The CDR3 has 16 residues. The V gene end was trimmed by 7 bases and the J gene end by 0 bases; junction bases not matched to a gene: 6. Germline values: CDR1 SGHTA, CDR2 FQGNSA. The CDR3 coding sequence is TGTGCCAGCAACATAGCGGGGGGAAGCTCCTACAATGAGCAGTTCTTC. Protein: CASNIAGGSSYNEQFF.

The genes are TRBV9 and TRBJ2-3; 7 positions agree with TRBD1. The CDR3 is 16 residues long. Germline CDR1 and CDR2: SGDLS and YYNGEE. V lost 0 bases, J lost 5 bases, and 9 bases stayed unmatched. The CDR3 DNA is TGTGCCAGCAGCGTAGTGGCCAGGGGGAGTGGAGATACGCAGTATTTT. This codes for CASSVVARGSGDTQYF.

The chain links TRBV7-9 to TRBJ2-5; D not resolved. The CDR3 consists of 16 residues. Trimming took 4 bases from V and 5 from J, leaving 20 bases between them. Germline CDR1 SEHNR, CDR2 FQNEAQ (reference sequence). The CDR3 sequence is CASSSHTNGYMETQYF. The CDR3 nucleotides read TGTGCCAGCAGCTCACACACCAACGGCTATATGGAGACCCAGTACTTC.

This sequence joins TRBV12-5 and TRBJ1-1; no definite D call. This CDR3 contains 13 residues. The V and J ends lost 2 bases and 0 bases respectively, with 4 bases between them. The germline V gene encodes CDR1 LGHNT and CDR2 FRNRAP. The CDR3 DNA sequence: TGTGCTAGTGGTTTGACAATGAACACTGAAGCTTTCTTT. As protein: CASGLTMNTEAFF. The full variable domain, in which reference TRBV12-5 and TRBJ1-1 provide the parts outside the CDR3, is DARVTQTPRHKVTEMGQEVTMRCQPILGHNTVFWYRQTMMQGLELLAYFRNRAPLDDSGMPKDRFSAEMPDATLATLKIQPSEPRDSAVYFCASGLTMNTEAFFGQGTRLTVV.

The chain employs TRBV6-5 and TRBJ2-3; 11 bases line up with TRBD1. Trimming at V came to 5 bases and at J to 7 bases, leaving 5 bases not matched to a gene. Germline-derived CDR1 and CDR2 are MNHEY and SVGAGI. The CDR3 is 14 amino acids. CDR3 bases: TGTGCCAGCAGTCGGGACAGGGGGAGAAATACGCAGTATTTT. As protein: CASSRDRGRNTQYF.

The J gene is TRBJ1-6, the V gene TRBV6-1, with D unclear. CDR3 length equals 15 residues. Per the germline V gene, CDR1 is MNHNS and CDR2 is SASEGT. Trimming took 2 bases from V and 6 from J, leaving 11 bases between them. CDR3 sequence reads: CASSERLGVNSPLHF. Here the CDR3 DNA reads TGTGCCAGCAGTGAACGCCTTGGGGTTAATTCACCCCTCCACTTT.

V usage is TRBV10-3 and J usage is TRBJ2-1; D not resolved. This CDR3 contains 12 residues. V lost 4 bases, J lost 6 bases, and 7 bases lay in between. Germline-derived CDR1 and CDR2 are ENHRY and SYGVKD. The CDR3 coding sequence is TGTGCCATCAGTGCGGAGAGCAATGAGCAGTTCTTC. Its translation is CAISAESNEQFF.

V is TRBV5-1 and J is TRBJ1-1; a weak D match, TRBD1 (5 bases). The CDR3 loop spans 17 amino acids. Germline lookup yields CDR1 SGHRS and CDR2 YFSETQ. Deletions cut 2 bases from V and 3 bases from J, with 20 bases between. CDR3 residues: CASSFDSLGGYYTEAFF. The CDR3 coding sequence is TGCGCCAGCAGCTTTGACAGCCTGGGAGGATACTACACTGAAGCTTTCTTT.

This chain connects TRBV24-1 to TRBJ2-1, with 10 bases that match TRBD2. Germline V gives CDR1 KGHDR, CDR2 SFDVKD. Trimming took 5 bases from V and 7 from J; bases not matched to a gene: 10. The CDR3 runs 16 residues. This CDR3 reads CATSGTSGARGNEQFF. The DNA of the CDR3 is TGTGCCACCAGTGGCACTAGCGGGGCGAGGGGAAATGAGCAGTTCTTC.

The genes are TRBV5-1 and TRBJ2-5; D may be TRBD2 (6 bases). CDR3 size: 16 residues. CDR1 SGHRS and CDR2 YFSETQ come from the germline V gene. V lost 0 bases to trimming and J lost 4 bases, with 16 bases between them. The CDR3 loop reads CASSLARQGGRETQYF. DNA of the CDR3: TGCGCCAGCAGCTTGGCCAGGCAGGGAGGAAGAGAGACCCAGTACTTC. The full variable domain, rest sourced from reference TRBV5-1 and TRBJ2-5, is KAGVTQTPRYLIKTRGQQVTLSCSPISGHRSVSWYQQTPGQGLQFLFEYFSETQRNKGNFPGRFSGRQFSNSRSEMNVSTLELGDSALYLCASSLARQGGRETQYFGPGTRLLVL.

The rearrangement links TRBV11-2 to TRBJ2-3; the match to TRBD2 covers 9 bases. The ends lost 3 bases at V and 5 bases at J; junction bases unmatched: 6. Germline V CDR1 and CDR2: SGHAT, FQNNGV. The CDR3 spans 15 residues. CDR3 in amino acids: CASSLAGGYGDTQYF. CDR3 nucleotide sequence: TGTGCCAGCAGCTTGGCGGGGGGGTACGGAGATACGCAGTATTTT.

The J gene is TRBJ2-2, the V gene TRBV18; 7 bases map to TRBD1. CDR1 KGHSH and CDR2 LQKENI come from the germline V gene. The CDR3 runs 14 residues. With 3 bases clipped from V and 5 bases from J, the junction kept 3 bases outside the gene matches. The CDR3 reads CASSPGTETGELFF. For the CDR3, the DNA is TGTGCCAGCTCACCGGGGACAGAAACCGGGGAGCTGTTTTTT.

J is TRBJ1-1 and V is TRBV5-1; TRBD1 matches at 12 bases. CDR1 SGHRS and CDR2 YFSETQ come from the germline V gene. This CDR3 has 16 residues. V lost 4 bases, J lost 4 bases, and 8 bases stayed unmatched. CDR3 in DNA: TGCGCCAGCAGCGGGGGACAGGGGGCTGGGGCCACTGAAGCTTTCTTT. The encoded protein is CASSGGQGAGATEAFF.

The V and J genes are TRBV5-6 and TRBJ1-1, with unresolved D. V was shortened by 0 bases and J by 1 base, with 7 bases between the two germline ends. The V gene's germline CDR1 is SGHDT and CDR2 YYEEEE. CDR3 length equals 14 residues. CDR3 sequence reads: CASSLGVRNTEAFF. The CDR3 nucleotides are TGTGCCAGCAGCTTGGGGGTTAGGAACACTGAAGCTTTCTTT. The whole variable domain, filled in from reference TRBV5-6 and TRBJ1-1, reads DAGVTQSPTHLIKTRGQQVTLRCSPKSGHDTVSWYQQALGQGPQFIFQYYEEEERQRGNFPDRFSGHQFPNYSSELNVNALLLGDSALYLCASSLGVRNTEAFFGQGTRLTVV.

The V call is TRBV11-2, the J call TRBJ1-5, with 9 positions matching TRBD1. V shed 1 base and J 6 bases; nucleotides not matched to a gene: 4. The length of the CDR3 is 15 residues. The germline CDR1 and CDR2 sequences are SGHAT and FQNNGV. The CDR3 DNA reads TGTGCCAGCAGCTTAGGTGGGACAGGGAGTCAGCCCCAGCATTTT. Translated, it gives CASSLGGTGSQPQHF.

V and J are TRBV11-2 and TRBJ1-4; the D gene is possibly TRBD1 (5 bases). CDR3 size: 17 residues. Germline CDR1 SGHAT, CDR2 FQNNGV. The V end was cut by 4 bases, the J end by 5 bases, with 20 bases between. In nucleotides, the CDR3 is TGTGCCAGCAGCTCCTTAGAAGGGCGAGGGGAAAATGAAAAACTGTTTTTT. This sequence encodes CASSSLEGRGENEKLFF.

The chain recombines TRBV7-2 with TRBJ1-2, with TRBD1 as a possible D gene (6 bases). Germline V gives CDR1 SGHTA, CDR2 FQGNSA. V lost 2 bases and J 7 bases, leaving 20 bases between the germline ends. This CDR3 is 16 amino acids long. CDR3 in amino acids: CASSLPNLQGRGGYTF. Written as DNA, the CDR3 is TGTGCCAGCAGCTTACCTAACTTACAGGGTAGGGGTGGCTACACCTTC.